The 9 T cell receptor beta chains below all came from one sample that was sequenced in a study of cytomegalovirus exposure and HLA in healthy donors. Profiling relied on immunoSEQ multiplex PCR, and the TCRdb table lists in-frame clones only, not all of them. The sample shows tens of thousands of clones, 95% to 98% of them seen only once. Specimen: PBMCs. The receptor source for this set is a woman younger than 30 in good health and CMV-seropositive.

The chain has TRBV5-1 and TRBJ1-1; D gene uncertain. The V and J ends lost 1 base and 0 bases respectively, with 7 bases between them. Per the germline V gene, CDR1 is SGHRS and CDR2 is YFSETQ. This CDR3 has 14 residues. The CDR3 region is CASSLKGVNTEAFF. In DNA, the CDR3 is TGCGCCAGCAGCTTGAAGGGAGTGAACACTGAAGCTTTCTTT.

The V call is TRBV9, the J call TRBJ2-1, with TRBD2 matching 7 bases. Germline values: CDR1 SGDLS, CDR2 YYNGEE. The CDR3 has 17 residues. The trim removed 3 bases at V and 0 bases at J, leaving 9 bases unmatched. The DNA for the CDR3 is TGTGCCAGCAGCGGTCAACTAGCGTTGAGCTCCTACAATGAGCAGTTCTTC. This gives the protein CASSGQLALSSYNEQFF.

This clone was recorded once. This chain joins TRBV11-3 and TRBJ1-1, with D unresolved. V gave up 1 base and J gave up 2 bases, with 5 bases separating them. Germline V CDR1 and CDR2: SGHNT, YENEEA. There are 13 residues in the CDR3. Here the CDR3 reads CASSLAPNTEAFF. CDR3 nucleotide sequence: TGTGCCAGCAGCTTAGCCCCAAACACTGAAGCTTTCTTT.

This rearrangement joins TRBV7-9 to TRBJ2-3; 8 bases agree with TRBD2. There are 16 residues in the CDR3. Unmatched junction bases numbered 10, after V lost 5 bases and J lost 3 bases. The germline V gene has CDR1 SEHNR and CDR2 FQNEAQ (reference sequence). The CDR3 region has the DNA TGTGCCAGCAGCCCCATGGCGGGGGGTCGTACAGATACGCAGTATTTT. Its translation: CASSPMAGGRTDTQYF.

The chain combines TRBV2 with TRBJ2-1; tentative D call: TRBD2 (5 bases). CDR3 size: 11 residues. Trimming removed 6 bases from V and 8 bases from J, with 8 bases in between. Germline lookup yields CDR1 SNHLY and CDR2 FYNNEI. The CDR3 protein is CASSEGDEQFF. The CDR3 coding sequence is TGTGCCAGCAGCGAGGGCGATGAGCAGTTCTTC.

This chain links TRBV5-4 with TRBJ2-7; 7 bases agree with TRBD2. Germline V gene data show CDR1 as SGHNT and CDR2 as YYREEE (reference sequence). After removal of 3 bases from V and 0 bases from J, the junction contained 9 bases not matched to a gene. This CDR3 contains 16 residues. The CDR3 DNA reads TGTGCCAGCAGCTGGGACGGGAGGACCAACTCCTACGAGCAGTACTTC. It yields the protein CASSWDGRTNSYEQYF.

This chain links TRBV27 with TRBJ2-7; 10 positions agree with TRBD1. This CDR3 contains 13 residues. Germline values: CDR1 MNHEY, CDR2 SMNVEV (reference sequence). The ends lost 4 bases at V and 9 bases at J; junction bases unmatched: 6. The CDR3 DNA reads TGTGCCAGCAGTTCGGGACAGGGGAATCGGCAGTACTTC. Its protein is CASSSGQGNRQYF.

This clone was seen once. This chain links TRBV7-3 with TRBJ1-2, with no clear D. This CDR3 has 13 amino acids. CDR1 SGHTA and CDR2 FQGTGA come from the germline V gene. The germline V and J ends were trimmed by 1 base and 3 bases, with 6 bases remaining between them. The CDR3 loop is CASSLMAYYGYTF. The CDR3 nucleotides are TGTGCCAGCAGCTTAATGGCATACTATGGCTACACCTTC.

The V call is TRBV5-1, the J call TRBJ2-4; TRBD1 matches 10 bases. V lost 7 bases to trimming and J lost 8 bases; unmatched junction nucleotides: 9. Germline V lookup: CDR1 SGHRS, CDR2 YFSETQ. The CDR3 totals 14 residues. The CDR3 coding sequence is TGCGCCAGCGGGACAGGGGCCCCAAACGACATTCAGTACTTC. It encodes CASGTGAPNDIQYF.